The 13 T cell receptor beta chains below all came from one sample that was sequenced in a study of PD-L1 blockade in urothelial cancer. Method: immunoSEQ multiplex PCR; TCRdb's copy keeps in-frame clones and lacks some. The sample comprises around 63,000 clones, about four fifths of which are singletons, and 4.5% to 6% rests with the top ten. Documented time point: pretreatment peripheral blood. Sequencing used PBMCs, obtained around atezolizumab (anti-PD-L1) treatment. These receptors originate from a man between 70 and 80 years old with urothelial cancer.

CDR3 sequence (DNA): TGTGCCAGCCCCAATCAGGGCCCCGCGAACACCGGGGAGCTGTTTTTT. Translating gives CASPNQGPANTGELFF. The chain uses TRBV7-9 and TRBJ2-2, with D perhaps TRBD1 (5 bases). There are 16 residues in the CDR3. V lost 8 bases and J lost 0, with 16 bases in between. Germline CDR1 and CDR2: SEHNR and FQNEAQ (reference sequence).

In its sample, this clone was seen once. The chain links TRBV29-1 to TRBJ1-2; TRBD1 might be the D (5 bases). The germline V and J ends were trimmed by 7 bases and 5 bases, with 11 bases remaining between them. The V gene's germline CDR1 is SQVTM and CDR2 ANQGSEA. This CDR3 region has 11 residues. The CDR3 nucleotides read TGCAGCGGGGGGGGAGGATATGGCTACACCTTC. Protein sequence: CSGGGGYGYTF. Variable domain in full (rest from reference TRBV29-1 and TRBJ1-2): SAVISQKPSRDICQRGTSLTIQCQVDSQVTMMFWYRQQPGQSLTLIATANQGSEATYESGFVIDKFPISRPNLTFSTLTVSNMSPEDSSIYLCSGGGGYGYTFGSGTRLTVV.

The V and J genes are TRBV5-1 and TRBJ1-2; a possible D gene is TRBD1 (5 bases). The CDR3 length is 14 residues. V was shortened by 5 bases and J by 3 bases, with 14 bases between the two germline ends. CDR1 SGHRS and CDR2 YFSETQ come from the germline V gene. CDR3 DNA sequence: TGCGCCAGCAGGGAAGGAGGGGTTGACTATGGCTACACCTTC. It translates to CASREGGVDYGYTF.

This clone turned up a few times. The chain couples TRBV29-1 to TRBJ2-7; 12 nucleotides line up with TRBD2. Trimming cost V 7 bases and J 3 bases; bases outside gene matches: 4. This CDR3 region has 13 residues. Germline V gene lookup returns CDR1 SQVTM and CDR2 ANQGSEA. DNA for the CDR3: TGCAGCGCATCTAGCGGGAGGGGCTACGAGCAGTACTTC. This encodes CSASSGRGYEQYF.

Points on this clone: Other nucleotide sequences in the sample specify the same CDR3. The chain has TRBV18 and TRBJ1-3; TRBD1 might be the D (6 bases). The germline V gene has CDR1 KGHSH and CDR2 LQKENI. Trimming shortened V by 3 bases and J by 2 bases, and 11 bases separated the two germline ends. The CDR3 is 15 residues long. In nucleotides, the CDR3 is TGTGCCAGCTCACCCCAGGGGAAGGCTGGAAACACCATATATTTT. The encoded protein is CASSPQGKAGNTIYF.

The chain recombines TRBV19 with TRBJ1-2, with unresolved D. Germline V lookup: CDR1 LNHDA, CDR2 SQIVND (reference sequence). The ends were cut back, 6 bases at V and 8 bases at J, with 22 bases in the middle. The CDR3 extends over 15 amino acids. The CDR3 DNA reads as TGTGCCAGTAGCCTCGACGGTCAGGCCCTTCAAGGCTACACCTTC. This codes for CASSLDGQALQGYTF.

The chain employs TRBV28 and TRBJ2-3; 13 nucleotides line up with TRBD2. The CDR3 is made up of 18 amino acids. Germline CDR1 and CDR2: MDHEN and SYDVKM. With 5 bases clipped from V and 6 bases from J, the junction kept 14 bases outside the gene matches. The CDR3 region is CASSLNPRLAGGADTQYF. The CDR3 nucleotides are TGTGCCAGCAGTCTCAACCCCAGACTAGCGGGAGGAGCGGATACGCAGTATTTT.

The genes are TRBV7-2 and TRBJ2-3; TRBD2 matches at 13 bases. The CDR3 has 16 residues. The J segment lost 6 bases and the V segment lost 2 bases, leaving 5 bases of the junction unmatched. Germline V gene sequence: CDR1 SGHTA, CDR2 FQGNSA. The CDR3 here is CASSLSGTSGIDTQYF. CDR3 nucleotide sequence: TGTGCCAGCAGCTTATCCGGGACTAGCGGGATTGATACGCAGTATTTT.

The CDR3 loop is CASSLETSLDEQFF. The DNA of the CDR3 is TGTGCCAGCAGTTTAGAGACTAGCCTCGATGAGCAGTTCTTC. The chain employs TRBV27 and TRBJ2-1, with 7 bases fitting TRBD2. The CDR3 is 14 amino acids. V shed 2 bases and J 8 bases; nucleotides not matched to a gene: 6. The germline CDR1 and CDR2 sequences are MNHEY and SMNVEV (reference sequence).

The gene calls are TRBV2 and TRBJ1-5, with TRBD1 matching over 9 bases. The germline gives CDR1 SNHLY, CDR2 FYNNEI. This CDR3 has 15 amino acids. After removal of 4 bases from V and 7 bases from J, the junction contained 8 bases not matched to a gene. CDR3: CASSGDRVSGQPQHF. CDR3 bases: TGTGCCAGCAGTGGGGACAGGGTTTCAGGACAGCCCCAGCATTTT.

The genes are TRBV6-6 and TRBJ1-1; TRBD1 might be the D (5 bases). This CDR3 comprises 15 residues. V was pared by 3 bases and J by 2 bases, with 13 bases between. The V gene's germline CDR1 is MNHNY and CDR2 SVGAGI (reference sequence). CDR3 in amino acids: CASSYRQTTNTEAFF. The CDR3 coding sequence is TGTGCCAGCAGTTATCGACAGACAACTAACACTGAAGCTTTCTTT.

This clone has more than one count but fewer than ten. V is TRBV7-9 and J is TRBJ2-1; TRBD2 might be the D (5 bases). Between the trimmed V and J ends, which lost 3 bases and 4 bases, there was a span of 7 bases. The CDR3 spans 13 residues. Looked up from germline, CDR1 is SEHNR and CDR2 is FQNEAQ (reference sequence). CDR3 amino acids: CASSFGGYNEQFF. CDR3 coding DNA: TGTGCCAGCAGCTTTGGAGGATACAATGAGCAGTTCTTC.

This clone was observed a few times. The chain links TRBV30 to TRBJ2-7; TRBD2 might be the D (6 bases). Deletions cut 5 bases from V and 3 bases from J, with 11 bases between. There are 12 residues in the CDR3. CDR1 and CDR2 (germline): GTSNPN, SVGIG (reference sequence). CDR3: CAWGRGIYEQYF. CDR3 bases: TGTGCCTGGGGCCGGGGGATCTACGAGCAGTACTTC.